This T cell receptor beta chain appears in the sequencing data of a study of T cells in Graves' hyperthyroidism and ophthalmopathy. On the study more broadly: Specimen type is peripheral blood, collected at initial diagnosis prior to any treatment. Overall study findings and caveats: Most clonotypes expanded in the thyroid (above 0.001) were also present in blood.

RNA transcripts were the template for amplifying TCR beta CDR3 regions. Primed by the HTBI set, a first-round RT-PCR was run on the TCR CDR3. TCRdb reprocessed the multiplex PCR reads via MiXCR and lists one record per CDR3 protein. The data contain about 710,000 distinct CDR3 sequences, around 15% of them singletons. This clonotype came up many times. Its antigen is still unknown. The sequence was obtained from a man aged 18 to 29 with Graves' hyperthyroidism. The sequenced sample was blood.

CDR3 sequence: CATSRGDNSPLHF. The CDR3 DNA is TGTGCCACCAGCAGAGGAGATAATTCACCCCTCCACTTT. This chain links TRBV15 with TRBJ1-6; no definite D call. Germline V gene data show CDR1 as LNHNV and CDR2 as YYDKDF (reference sequence). Trimming left V 1 base short and J 5 bases short, with 3 bases between. This CDR3 comprises 13 residues.